The 9 T cell receptor beta chains given below trace back to one sample, sequenced in a study of sequential checkpoint blockade in melanoma. TCRdb's table, derived via immunoSEQ multiplex PCR, lists solely in-frame clones and lacks some. The table records tens of thousands of clones, roughly 76% of them present only once. Stated treatment: randomized to nivolumab then ipilimumab (arm A) or the reverse (arm B). The sample here was CD8+ T cells sorted from blood (inferred from file names), taken from a patient given nivolumab and ipilimumab in sequence. These receptors were taken from a human donor with melanoma.

The chain couples TRBV7-9 to TRBJ2-7; 7 bases are a match to TRBD1. Germline CDR1 is SEHNR and CDR2 is FQNEAQ (reference sequence). The CDR3 extends over 14 amino acids. J was trimmed by 4 bases and V by 0 bases; bases with no gene match: 3. CDR3 amino acids: CASSLAGGWYEQYF. The CDR3 nucleotides are TGTGCCAGCAGCTTAGCAGGGGGCTGGTACGAGCAGTACTTC.

The chain uses TRBV7-8 and TRBJ2-7; 10 bases map to TRBD1. The CDR3 runs to 14 residues. V gave up 6 bases and J gave up 3 bases; unmatched junction bases: 5. From germline, CDR1 is SGHVS and CDR2 FQNEAQ. In nucleotides, the CDR3 is TGTGCCAGCAGTTCCGGGACAGGGGTCTACGAGCAGTACTTC. Its protein is CASSSGTGVYEQYF.

This chain uses TRBV6-4 with TRBJ2-5, with D perhaps TRBD1 (6 bases). This CDR3 comprises 13 residues. V was pared by 6 bases and J by 2 bases, with 10 bases between. Germline lookup yields CDR1 MRHNA and CDR2 SNTAGT. The CDR3 nucleotides read TGTGCCAGCAGGGCCACAGGGCAAGAGACCCAGTACTTC. Protein product: CASRATGQETQYF.

The chain has TRBV6-1 and TRBJ2-5; 10 bases align to TRBD2. V lost 6 bases and J lost 4; bases outside the gene matches: 8. Germline loops: CDR1 MNHNS, CDR2 SASEGT. CDR3 length equals 15 residues. CDR3 loop: CASRILAGEGETQYF. The CDR3 region has the DNA TGTGCCAGCAGGATCCTAGCGGGAGAAGGAGAGACCCAGTACTTC.

V usage is TRBV5-6 and J usage is TRBJ1-2; D remains ambiguous. Trimming removed 4 bases from V and 3 bases from J, with 19 bases in between. The germline gives CDR1 SGHDT, CDR2 YYEEEE. The CDR3 extends over 16 amino acids. The CDR3 nucleotides read TGTGCCAGCAGCCTCCCGGGGATCGAAATAGACTATGGCTACACCTTC. This codes for CASSLPGIEIDYGYTF.

The chain joins TRBV10-3 to TRBJ2-7; TRBD1 agrees at 10 bases. The CDR3 sequence is 14 residues long. Germline assignment: CDR1 ENHRY and CDR2 SYGVKD. The V segment lost 8 bases and the J segment 7 bases; nucleotides outside the gene matches: 11. CDR3 in DNA: TGTGCCATCCAATCGGGACAGGGGCTGGGGGAGCAGTACTTC. Translation: CAIQSGQGLGEQYF.

The chain couples TRBV4-3 to TRBJ2-5; no definite D call. The tail of the sequence fits TRBJ2-7 better, so the J call may be wrong. The CDR3 is 13 residues long. Germline V CDR1 and CDR2: LGHNA, YSLEER. The CDR3 reads CASSQGSTYEQYF. The CDR3 coding sequence is TGCGCCAGCAGCCAAGGGAGTACCTACGAGCAGTACTTC.

The rearrangement uses TRBV5-1 and TRBJ2-1; 11 bases line up with TRBD2. Trimming took 0 bases from V and 6 from J; bases not matched to a gene: 5. The germline gives CDR1 SGHRS, CDR2 YFSETQ. The CDR3 length is 16 residues. The CDR3: CASSLGLAGYTNEQFF. CDR3 bases: TGCGCCAGCAGCTTGGGACTAGCGGGATATACCAATGAGCAGTTCTTC.

The chain is built from TRBV10-3 and TRBJ1-3; 7 positions match TRBD1. CDR3 length: 16 residues. In germline, CDR1 is ENHRY, CDR2 SYGVKD. With V trimmed by 4 bases and J by 3 bases, 9 bases remained unmatched. The CDR3 is CAISGPDRRRGNTIYF. CDR3 nucleotide sequence: TGTGCCATCAGTGGCCCGGACAGGCGCCGTGGAAACACCATATATTTT.